The sample holds a few counts of the clone carrying this T cell receptor beta chain. The antigen remains unidentified. The data derive from a study of cytomegalovirus exposure and HLA in healthy donors. Looking at the study overall: Samples from HLA-typed donors yielded about 85 million unique TCRs in an early data release. Among the 398 genotyped donors, 65% to 85% were placed in the Caucasian-associated ancestry cluster. Findings and caveats of the study: By HLA locus, TCR association rates varied in a later analysis, with DRB1 showing the most and HLA-C the fewest.

13 Jbeta primers and 60 Vbeta primers were used for the PCR. Method: immunoSEQ multiplex PCR; TCRdb's copy keeps in-frame clones and lacks some. The sample shows 110,000 to 150,000 clones, roughly 85% of them seen only once. This CDR3 region has 11 residues. The germline V and J ends were trimmed by 6 bases and 7 bases, with 9 bases remaining between them. From germline, CDR1 is ENHRY and CDR2 SYGVKD. Donors sampled were nominally healthy, though unrecorded immune exposures were likely. The source is a male donor in good health and CMV-seronegative. This sequence joins TRBV10-3 and TRBJ1-2; tentative D call: TRBD1 (6 bases). Input material: PBMCs. The CDR3 DNA is TGTGCCATCAGACAGGGTTCTGGCTACACCTTC. Translating gives CAIRQGSGYTF.